This paragraph covers one TCR beta chain sequence. Its antigen is unidentified. The germline gives CDR1 SNHLY, CDR2 FYNNEI. This CDR3 is built from 14 residues. Trimming cost V 6 bases and J 0 bases, with 11 bases left between them. Produced via immunoSEQ multiplex PCR; TCRdb's table is partial and in-frame only. The sample contains approximately 38,000 clones, 70% to 90% of which appear only once. The data are from a study of a mutant IDH1 vaccine in newly diagnosed glioma. Study details: Treated patients, averaging 40.4 years, were around 62% male and roughly 38% female.

The time point is: week 5, during vaccination. The investigators gave 300 ug of mutant IDH1 20-mer peptide in each vaccine dose, together with topical imiquimod. Donor tumors were new WHO grade 3 or 4 IDH1-mutant, ATRX-lost astrocytomas. Sequencing used PBMCs, obtained from a glioma patient whose treatment included an IDH1 peptide vaccine. The J gene is TRBJ1-1, the V gene TRBV2; D gene uncertain. The sequence came from a man aged 40-49 years with glioma. The CDR3 DNA reads as TGTGCCAGCAGGGCAAGTACTATGAACACTGAAGCTTTCTTT. It yields the protein CASRASTMNTEAFF.